This TCR beta chain came from a study of OX40 agonist ivuxolimab in advanced cancers. Findings and caveats of the study: At 0.1 to 3.0 mg/kg, clonal expansion of CD4+ and CD8+ blood T cells had occurred by week 6. Nonresponders, in some cases, also had low normalized T-cell clonal expansion.

From germline, CDR1 is MDHEN and CDR2 SYDVKM. The CDR3 runs to 13 residues. Germline trimming cut 11 bases from V and 3 bases from J; bases unmatched to any gene: 8. The data were produced by immunoSEQ multiplex PCR, yet TCRdb's version contains in-frame clones alone and is incomplete. The sample has approximately 46,000 clones; 80% are singletons. To note about this clone: Its cognate antigen is unknown.

The chain combines TRBV28 with TRBJ2-7, with 9 bases lining up with TRBD1. This TCR came from an adult with an advanced solid tumor such as melanoma, head and neck, liver or kidney cancer. Sequenced material: CD4+ or CD8+ T cells sorted from blood, taken in a trial of the OX40 agonist ivuxolimab. The CDR3 loop is CASISTGGYEQYF. The CDR3 nucleotides are TGTGCCTCAATCTCGACAGGGGGCTACGAGCAGTACTTC.